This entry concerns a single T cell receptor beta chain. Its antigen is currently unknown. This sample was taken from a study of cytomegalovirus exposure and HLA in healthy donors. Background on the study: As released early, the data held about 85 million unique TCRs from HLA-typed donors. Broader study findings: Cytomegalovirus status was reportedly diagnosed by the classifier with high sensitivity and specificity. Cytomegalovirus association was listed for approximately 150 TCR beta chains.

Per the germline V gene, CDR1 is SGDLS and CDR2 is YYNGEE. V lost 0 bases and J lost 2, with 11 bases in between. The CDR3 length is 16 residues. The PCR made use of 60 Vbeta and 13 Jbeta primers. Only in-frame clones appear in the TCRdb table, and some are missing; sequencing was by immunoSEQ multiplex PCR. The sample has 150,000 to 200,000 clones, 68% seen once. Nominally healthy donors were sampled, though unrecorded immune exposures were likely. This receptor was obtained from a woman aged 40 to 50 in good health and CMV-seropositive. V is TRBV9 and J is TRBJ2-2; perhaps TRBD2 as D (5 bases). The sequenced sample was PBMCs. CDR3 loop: CASSVAGSPNTGELFF. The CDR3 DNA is TGTGCCAGCAGCGTAGCGGGGTCTCCAAACACCGGGGAGCTGTTTTTT.